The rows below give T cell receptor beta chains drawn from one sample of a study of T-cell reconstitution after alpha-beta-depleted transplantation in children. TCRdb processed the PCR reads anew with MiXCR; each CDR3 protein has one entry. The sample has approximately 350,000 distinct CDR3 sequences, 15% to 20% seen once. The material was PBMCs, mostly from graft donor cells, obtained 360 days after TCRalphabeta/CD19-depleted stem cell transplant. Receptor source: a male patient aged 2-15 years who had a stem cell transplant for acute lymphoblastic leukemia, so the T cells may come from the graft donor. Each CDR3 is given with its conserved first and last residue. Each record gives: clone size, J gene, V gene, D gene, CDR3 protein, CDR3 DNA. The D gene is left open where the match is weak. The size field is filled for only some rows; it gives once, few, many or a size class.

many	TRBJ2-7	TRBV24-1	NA	CATSDSMTKSYEQYF	TGTGCCACCAGTGACTCCATGACAAAGTCTTACGAGCAGTACTTC
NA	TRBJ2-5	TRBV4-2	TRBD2	CASSQEVRVAGGFEETQYF	TGTGCCAGCAGCCAAGAGGTCAGAGTAGCGGGAGGGTTTGAAGAGACCCAGTACTTC
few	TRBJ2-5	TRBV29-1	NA	CSVATGRETQYF	TGCAGCGTCGCCACAGGGAGGGAGACCCAGTACTTC
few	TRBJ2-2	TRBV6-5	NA	CASSYARPRELFF	TGTGCCAGCAGTTACGCCAGGCCTCGGGAGCTGTTTTTT
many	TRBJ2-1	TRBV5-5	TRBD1	CASSTVPDRIFNEQFF	TGTGCCAGCAGCACCGTCCCGGACAGGATCTTCAATGAGCAGTTCTTC
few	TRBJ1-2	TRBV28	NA	CASSPSVSNYGYTF	TGTGCCAGCAGCCCTTCCGTTTCTAACTATGGCTACACCTTC
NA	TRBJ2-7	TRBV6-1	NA	CASRDTTEFSYEHYF	TGTGCCAGCAGAGACACGACGGAATTCTCCTACGAGCATTACTTC
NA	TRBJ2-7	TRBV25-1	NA	CASSVGGAPSAEQYF	TGTGCCAGCAGTGTTGGGGGGGCGCCTTCAGCCGAGCAGTACTTC
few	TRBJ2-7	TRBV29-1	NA	CSVWGVGYEQYF	TGCAGCGTTTGGGGAGTAGGGTACGAGCAGTACTTC
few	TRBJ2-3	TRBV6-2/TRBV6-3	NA	CASGSAKEFTDTQYF	TGTGCCAGCGGATCCGCCAAAGAATTCACAGATACGCAGTATTTT
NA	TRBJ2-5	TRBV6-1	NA	CASRRTSQETQYF	TGTGCCAGCCGTCGGACCAGCCAAGAGACCCAGTACTTC
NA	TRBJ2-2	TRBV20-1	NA	CSAIPHGSANTGELFF	TGCAGTGCTATCCCACACGGCAGCGCGAACACCGGGGAGCTGTTTTTT
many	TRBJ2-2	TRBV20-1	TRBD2	CSARDSGSWAGELFF	TGCAGTGCTAGAGATAGCGGGAGTTGGGCCGGGGAGCTGTTTTTT
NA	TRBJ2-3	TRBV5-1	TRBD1	CASSWDRASTDTQYF	TGCGCCAGCAGCTGGGACAGGGCAAGCACAGATACGCAGTATTTT
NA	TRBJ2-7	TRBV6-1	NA	CASREDRAYEQYF	TGTGCCAGCAGGGAGGACAGAGCCTACGAGCAGTACTTC
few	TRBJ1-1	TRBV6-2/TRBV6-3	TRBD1	CASRGDRRNTEAFF	TGTGCCAGCAGGGGGGACAGAAGGAACACTGAAGCTTTCTTT
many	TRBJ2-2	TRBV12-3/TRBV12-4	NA	CASKSFRDFYTGELFF	TGTGCCAGCAAATCTTTCCGGGACTTCTACACCGGGGAGCTGTTTTTT
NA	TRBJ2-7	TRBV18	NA	CASSPTPVNEQYF	TGTGCCAGCTCACCGACCCCGGTGAACGAGCAGTACTTC
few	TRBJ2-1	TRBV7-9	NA	CASSLVRDPFSYNEQFF	TGTGCCAGCAGCTTAGTCCGGGATCCCTTTTCCTACAATGAGCAGTTCTTC
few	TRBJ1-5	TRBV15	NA	CATSKASGGNQPQHF	TGTGCCACCAGCAAAGCAAGTGGGGGCAATCAGCCCCAGCATTTT
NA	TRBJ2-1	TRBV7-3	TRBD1	CASSPQGAWDEQFF	TGTGCCAGCAGCCCACAGGGGGCTTGGGATGAGCAGTTCTTC
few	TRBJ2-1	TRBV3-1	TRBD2	CASSQDMLAGVRGEQFF	TGTGCCAGCAGCCAAGATATGCTAGCGGGAGTACGGGGTGAGCAGTTCTTC
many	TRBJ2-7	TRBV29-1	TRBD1	CSVEEGQGGYEQYF	TGCAGCGTTGAAGAAGGACAGGGAGGCTACGAGCAGTACTTC
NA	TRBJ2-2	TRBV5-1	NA	CASSLGRRNTGELFF	TGCGCCAGCAGCTTAGGTCGGCGGAACACCGGGGAGCTGTTTTTT
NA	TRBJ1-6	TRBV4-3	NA	CASSQGDYNSPLHF	TGCGCCAGCAGCCAAGGGGATTATAATTCACCCCTCCACTTT